The 21 T cell receptor beta chains listed next were all sequenced from one sample in a study of CD8+CD57+ T cells in acquired aplastic anemia. Patients who underwent sequencing had shown CD8+CD57+ cell expansion by flow cytometry. CDR3 and TCR beta VDJ profiling relied on genomic DNA as the template. TCRdb itself ran the reads through MiXCR, one entry per CDR3 protein. The sample contains about 260,000 distinct CDR3 sequences, around 82% of which appear only once. The material sequenced was sorted CD4+, CD8+, or CD8+CD57+ T cells (not recorded which) from PBMCs. These receptors came from a human donor with aplastic anemia.

The V call is TRBV9, the J call TRBJ2-3, with 7 bases lining up with TRBD2. Germline assignment: CDR1 SGDLS and CDR2 YYNGEE. V was pared by 0 bases and J by 10 bases, with 8 bases of the junction left unmatched. The CDR3 covers 14 residues. CDR3 bases: TGTGCCAGCAGCGTAGCGGGAGGTAGCGATGCGCAGTATTTT. Encoded protein: CASSVAGGSDAQYF.

The chain combines TRBV9 with TRBJ2-1; D perhaps matches TRBD1 (6 bases). Trimming cost V 2 bases and J 13 bases, with 19 bases left between them. This CDR3 spans 14 amino acids. Germline V gene sequence: CDR1 SGDLS, CDR2 YYNGEE. The CDR3 loop reads CASSVSTGSDAQFF. As DNA, the CDR3 is TGTGCCAGCAGCGTCTCTACAGGGTCAGATGCCCAGTTCTTC. The whole variable domain, filled in from reference TRBV9 and TRBJ2-1, reads DSGVTQTPKHLITATGQRVTLRCSPRSGDLSVYWYQQSLDQGLQFLIQYYNGEERAKGNILERFSAQQFPDLHSELNLSSLELGDSALYFCASSVSTGSDAQFFGPGTRLTVL.

A few counts support this clonotype. An end of the junction does not agree with germline; a read error may underlie this. The chain joins TRBV2 to TRBJ2-3, with 9 bases fitting TRBD2. CDR3 length equals 14 residues. CDR1 is SNHLY, CDR2 FYNNEI, per germline. In DNA form, the CDR3 reads TGTGCCAGCAGCGAAGCGGGAGGTCCCGCTACGCAGTATTTT. Translation gives CASSEAGGPATQYF.

This chain joins TRBV7-8 and TRBJ2-3; D might be TRBD2 (6 bases). Trimming took 10 bases from V and 6 from J, leaving 20 bases between them. The length of the CDR3 is 14 residues. The germline V gene encodes CDR1 SGHVS and CDR2 FQNEAQ. The CDR3 DNA sequence: TGTGCCACTAGCTCAGCGGGCGCGTCCGATACGCAGTATTTT. The encoded protein is CATSSAGASDTQYF.

A word on this clonotype: Relative to the germline gene, one junction end is altered; a read error may explain this. The chain recombines TRBV7-8 with TRBJ2-1; D possibly corresponds to TRBD1 (5 bases). From germline, CDR1 is SGHVS and CDR2 FQNEAQ. The CDR3 runs to 14 residues. The CDR3 here is CASSLAAWGNEHFF. The CDR3 DNA sequence: TGTGCCAGCAGCTTAGCGGCGTGGGGCAACGAGCACTTCTTC.

Turning to this clonotype: Since no conserved phenylalanine or tryptophan closes the CDR3, a read error is the likely cause. No DNA is shown, since the ends of the CDR3 on it are uncertain; the CDR3 is the one TCRdb lists. The chain recombines TRBV2 with TRBJ2-3; the D call of TRBD2 is as the table states it, not checked on the DNA. The CDR3 region is 14 residues in length, termini included. Germline V gene data show CDR1 as SNHLY and CDR2 as FYNNEI. The CDR3 loop reads CASSLAVDEQYFWP.

About this clonotype: One junction end disagrees with the germline gene, perhaps due to a read error. The V call is TRBV7-6, the J call TRBJ1-2; 7 nucleotides agree with TRBD1. Per the germline V gene, CDR1 is SGHVS and CDR2 is FNYEAQ. This CDR3 spans 14 amino acids. CDR3 sequence: CASSLNRGYLRHHF. As DNA, the CDR3 is TGTGCCAGCAGCTTAAACAGGGGCTATCTCCGCCACCACTTC.

Turning to this clonotype: It is unclear where the CDR3 begins or ends on the DNA, so no DNA is shown, and the CDR3 is as TCRdb lists it. The chain joins TRBV7-9 to TRBJ2-7; the DNA was not used to check the table's D call, TRBD1. Germline V gives CDR1 SEHNR, CDR2 FQNEAQ (reference sequence). The CDR3 totals 15 residues, both ends included. The CDR3 region is CASSGGAGEQYVGYF.

Comment on this clonotype: The junction departs from germline at one end; a sequencing error may be responsible. The chain has TRBV7-6 and TRBJ1-2, with a tentative D call TRBD1 (5 bases). In germline, CDR1 is SGHVS, CDR2 FNYEAQ. This CDR3 is built from 16 residues. In DNA, the CDR3 is TGCGCCAGCAGCCAAGATCTAGGGACGGATTATGGTGGCTACACCTTC. Encoded protein: CASSQDLGTDYGGYTF.

For this clonotype: Mismatch with germline at one junction end may stem from a read error. The chain recombines TRBV7-9 with TRBJ2-1; tentatively, D is TRBD2 (5 bases). Germline V lookup: CDR1 SEHNR, CDR2 FQNEAQ (reference sequence). The CDR3 is 16 amino acids. This CDR3 reads CASSFVQPTGEHDQFF. In nucleotides, the CDR3 is TGTGCCAGCAGCTTTGTTCAACCGACCGGGGAGCATGATCAGTTCTTC.

A few counts support this clonotype. The V and J genes are TRBV11-3 and TRBJ2-1; 7 bases agree with TRBD2. The CDR3 consists of 16 residues. V was clipped by 1 base and J by 0 bases; unmatched bases: 3. Germline V gene sequence: CDR1 SGHNT, CDR2 YENEEA. This CDR3 reads CASSLAGGRSYNEQFF. CDR3 coding DNA: TGTGCCAGCAGCTTAGCGGGAGGTCGCTCCTACAATGAGCAGTTCTTC.

The chain employs TRBV7-3 and TRBJ1-2, with TRBD1 as a possible D gene (6 bases). In germline, CDR1 is SGHTA, CDR2 FQGTGA. V was trimmed by 5 bases and J by 4 bases, leaving 14 bases between them. The CDR3 has 14 residues. CDR3 sequence reads: CASSHRDTSYGYTF. The CDR3 coding sequence is TGTGCCAGCAGCCATCGGGACACCTCCTATGGCTACACCTTC.

The chain employs TRBV7-2 and TRBJ1-1; no definite D call. CDR1 and CDR2 (germline): SGHTA, FQGNSA. Between the trimmed V and J ends, which lost 3 bases and 11 bases, there was a span of 22 bases. The CDR3 is 15 residues long. CDR3 protein: CASSFDLDGNTVAFF. The CDR3 DNA is TGTGCCAGCAGCTTTGATCTGGACGGGAACACCGTTGCTTTCTTT.

The chain couples TRBV10-1 to TRBJ1-2; possible D gene TRBD1, 6 bases. The CDR3 is 12 amino acids. Germline V gene sequence: CDR1 WNHNN, CDR2 SYGVQD (reference sequence). Trimming cost V 8 bases and J 2 bases, with 9 bases left between them. CDR3 nucleotide sequence: TGCGCCAGCCCGACAGGCAACTATGGCTACACCTTC. The encoded protein is CASPTGNYGYTF.

Comment on this clonotype: One end of the junction does not line up with germline, which may come from a read error. The J gene is TRBJ2-5, the V gene TRBV7-3; D possibly corresponds to TRBD2 (7 bases). The CDR3 covers 12 residues. Looked up from germline, CDR1 is SGHTA and CDR2 is FQGTGA. Here the CDR3 DNA reads TGTGCCGGCCGGGGGGCTAGGGGTCCCGAGTCCTTC. It is translated as CAGRGARGPESF.

Note on this clonotype: The junction and the germline gene differ at one end; a read error may be behind it. This chain uses TRBV9 with TRBJ1-2; D is uncertain. The CDR3 runs to 13 residues. The germline V gene has CDR1 SGDLS and CDR2 YYNGEE. The CDR3, as DNA: TGCGCCAGCAGCCAAGGCGTTACATGTGGCTACACCTTC. Its protein is CASSQGVTCGYTF.

Comment on this clonotype: One junction end does not reproduce the germline sequence, and a read error may be involved. The rearrangement uses TRBV7-8 and TRBJ1-2; no clear D gene. Looked up from germline, CDR1 is SGHVS and CDR2 is FQNEAQ. CDR3 length: 13 residues. Written as DNA, the CDR3 is TGTGCCAGCAGCTTAGGCGGTGGTCGTGGCACCACCTTT. Protein sequence: CASSLGGGRGTTF.

The chain couples TRBV2 to TRBJ1-2; D is uncertain. This CDR3 comprises 12 residues. Looked up from germline, CDR1 is SNHLY and CDR2 is FYNNEI. Trimming took 8 bases from V and 8 from J, leaving 15 bases between them. The CDR3: CASGRGVEGYTF. The DNA for the CDR3 is TGTGCCAGCGGGCGCGGAGTTGAGGGCTACACCTTC.

Remarks on this clonotype: Here the CDR3 omits its conserved ending phenylalanine or tryptophan, so a read error is the likely source. No DNA is shown, since the ends of the CDR3 on it are uncertain; the CDR3 is the one TCRdb lists. The chain is built from TRBV7-2 and TRBJ2-3; the D call of TRBD1 is as the table states it, not checked on the DNA. Ends included, the CDR3 has 13 residues. Germline CDR1 is SGHTA and CDR2 is FQGNSA. The CDR3: CASSVGGQYVGPG.

This chain links TRBV27 with TRBJ2-7; the D gene is possibly TRBD1 (7 bases). CDR3 length: 13 amino acids. The germline V and J ends were trimmed by 5 bases and 3 bases, with 11 bases remaining between them. From germline, CDR1 is MNHEY and CDR2 SMNVEV (reference sequence). The CDR3 is CASSTGEDYEQYF. The CDR3 bases are TGTGCCAGCAGTACAGGGGAGGACTACGAGCAGTACTTC.

The chain links TRBV7-2 to TRBJ1-1, with 7 positions matching TRBD1. The trim removed 0 bases at V and 14 bases at J, leaving 15 bases unmatched. This CDR3 contains 15 residues. Germline V gene sequence: CDR1 SGHTA, CDR2 FQGNSA. Here the CDR3 reads CASSLAQGGNDDEFF. DNA for the CDR3: TGTGCCAGCAGCTTAGCCCAGGGGGGAAACGATGACGAGTTCTTT.